The rows below give T cell receptor beta chains drawn from one sample of a study of shared T cell receptors in the human thymus. Sequenced by immunoSEQ multiplex PCR; TCRdb stores in-frame clones only, minus some. The data hold some 700,000 clones, with approximately 87% observed a single time. These data were also filed under a second study, of human thymus T cells.

What was sequenced was thymocytes. The source of these receptors is a boy younger than two with a congenital heart defect. The CDR3 runs from the conserved cysteine through the conserved F or W. A D gene is named only where the DNA matches it firmly. The size of a clone is reported for some rows only, either as once, few or many, or as a class for expanded clones.

.	TRBD1	TRBJ2-5	TRBV7-9	TGTGCCAGCAGCTTAGCGCGGGACAGGGGAGGACAAGAGACCCAGTACTTC	CASSLARDRGGQETQYF
.	TRBD1	TRBJ2-1	TRBV2	TGTGCCAGCAGTCCGGGACAGGGTAACAATGAGCAGTTCTTC	CASSPGQGNNEQFF
.	.	TRBJ2-7	TRBV6-5	TGTGCCAGCAGTTTAGCGGCTTTGGGGGAGCAGTACTTC	CASSLAALGEQYF
.	.	TRBJ2-3	TRBV5-1	TGCGCCAGCAGCTTCGACCCGCGACGGGGTCGGGCAGATACGCAGTATTTT	CASSFDPRRGRADTQYF
.	TRBD2	TRBJ2-1	TRBV9	TGTGCCAGCAGCGTAGTGGGGAGGCTAGCGGCTCACAATGAGCAGTTCTTC	CASSVVGRLAAHNEQFF
.	TRBD2	TRBJ2-2	TRBV28	TGTGCCAGCAGACCCGGGACTAGCGGACTCGGGGAGCTGTTTTTT	CASRPGTSGLGELFF
.	TRBD2	TRBJ2-7	TRBV13	TGTGCCACCGGGGCAAGCGGGAGCGCTTTCTACGAGCAGTACTTC	CATGASGSAFYEQYF
.	.	TRBJ2-7	TRBV21-1	TGTGCCAGCAGCAGGACTATCCTACAGTACTTC	CASSRTILQYF
.	TRBD1	TRBJ2-7	TRBV11-2	TGTGCCAGCAGCCGGGGACAGGACGACTCCTACGAGCAGTACTTC	CASSRGQDDSYEQYF
.	TRBD2	TRBJ2-3	TRBV5-1	TGCGCCAGCAGCTTGGATGAGCGGGAGGGCTGGTATACGCAGTATTTT	CASSLDEREGWYTQYF
few	.	TRBJ2-2	TRBV9	TGTGCCAGCAGTGGGGCACGACGCCCCGGAGGGGAGCTGTTTTTT	CASSGARRPGGELFF
.	TRBD1	TRBJ2-5	TRBV29-1	TGCAGCGTACCTGACAGGGGGCCAGAGACCCAGTACTTC	CSVPDRGPETQYF
.	TRBD1	TRBJ1-4	TRBV25-1	TGTGCCAGCAGGGAACCGGACAGGGAGGATGAAAAACTGTTTTTT	CASREPDREDEKLFF
.	.	TRBJ1-4	TRBV5-8	TGTGCCACCCCGGACCCGATAGGGGTCGATGAAAAACTGTTTTTT	CATPDPIGVDEKLFF
.	TRBD2	TRBJ2-7	TRBV27	TGTGCCAGCAGTCTCCGCCACCGAACTAGCGGGAGCTTCTACGAGCAGTACTTC	CASSLRHRTSGSFYEQYF
.	TRBD2	TRBJ2-3	TRBV7-8	TGTGCCAGCAGCCTATGGGCGCGGGAGGGCCGAACAGATACGCAGTATTTT	CASSLWAREGRTDTQYF
.	TRBD2	TRBJ2-1	TRBV30	TGTGCCTGGCATAGCGGGAGGGGTGGCGATGAGCAGTTCTTC	CAWHSGRGGDEQFF
.	TRBD1	TRBJ2-1	TRBV6-5	TGTGCCAGCAGTCCGAACAGGGGATTGGGCAATGAGCAGTTCTTC	CASSPNRGLGNEQFF
once	TRBD1	TRBJ2-3	TRBV15	TGTGCCACCAGCAACCACCGGGGGACAGGTTACACAGATACGCAGTATTTT	CATSNHRGTGYTDTQYF
.	.	TRBJ1-5	TRBV27	TGTGCCAGCAGTTTCCGGGGTTTTAGCAATCAGCCCCAGCATTTT	CASSFRGFSNQPQHF
.	.	TRBJ2-3	TRBV28	TGTGCCAGCACTTGGGGGAGGCCTCCAGATACGCAGTATTTT	CASTWGRPPDTQYF
.	.	TRBJ1-1	TRBV5-4	TGTGCCAGCAGCTTGAGCAAAGGGGAGGACACTGAAGCTTTCTTT	CASSLSKGEDTEAFF
.	.	TRBJ1-5	TRBV6-6	TGTGCCAGCAGTTACTCGGGCCATAGCAATCAGCCCCAGCATTTT	CASSYSGHSNQPQHF
.	TRBD2	TRBJ2-1	TRBV5-1	TGCGCCAGCAGGACTAGCGGGAGCTGGAATGAGCAGTTCTTC	CASRTSGSWNEQFF
.	.	TRBJ1-5	TRBV4-2	TGTGCCAGCAGCCAAACCACGACGGAGAATCAGCCCCAGCATTTT	CASSQTTTENQPQHF
once	TRBD1	TRBJ2-7	TRBV5-8	TGTGCCAGCACCCCCCTGTGGGGACAGGGAGACTACGAGCAGTACTTC	CASTPLWGQGDYEQYF
.	.	TRBJ2-7	TRBV15	TGTGCCACCAGCAGAGTATTGGGCAGGGAAATTCGCGAGCAGTACTTC	CATSRVLGREIREQYF
.	TRBD1	TRBJ1-2	TRBV5-6	TGTGCCAGCAGCTGGACCGGGACAGGGAACGGCTACACCTTC	CASSWTGTGNGYTF
once	.	TRBJ2-1	TRBV10-3	TGTGCCATCAGTGAGTCGAGAAGCCTTAGCCCCTACAATGAGCAGTTCTTC	CAISESRSLSPYNEQFF